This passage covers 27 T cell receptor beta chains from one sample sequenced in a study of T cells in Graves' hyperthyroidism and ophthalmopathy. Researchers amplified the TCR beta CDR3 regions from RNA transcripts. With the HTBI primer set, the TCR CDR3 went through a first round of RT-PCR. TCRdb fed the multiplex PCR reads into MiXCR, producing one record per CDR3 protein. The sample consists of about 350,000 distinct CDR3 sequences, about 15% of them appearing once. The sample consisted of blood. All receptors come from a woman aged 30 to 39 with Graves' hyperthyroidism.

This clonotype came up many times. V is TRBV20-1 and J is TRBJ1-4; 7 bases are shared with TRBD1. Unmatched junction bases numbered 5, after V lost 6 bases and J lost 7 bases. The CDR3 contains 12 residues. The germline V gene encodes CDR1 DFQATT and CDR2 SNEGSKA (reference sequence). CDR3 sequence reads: CSAVTGSEKLFF. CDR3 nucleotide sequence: TGCAGTGCAGTGACAGGGTCTGAAAAACTGTTTTTT.

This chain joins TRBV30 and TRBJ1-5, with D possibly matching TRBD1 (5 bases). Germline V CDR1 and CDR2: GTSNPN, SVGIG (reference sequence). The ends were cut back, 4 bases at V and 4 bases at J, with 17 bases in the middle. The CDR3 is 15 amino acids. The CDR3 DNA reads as TGTGCCTGGAACTACGGGACTCTACAAAATCAGCCCCAGCATTTT. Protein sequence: CAWNYGTLQNQPQHF.

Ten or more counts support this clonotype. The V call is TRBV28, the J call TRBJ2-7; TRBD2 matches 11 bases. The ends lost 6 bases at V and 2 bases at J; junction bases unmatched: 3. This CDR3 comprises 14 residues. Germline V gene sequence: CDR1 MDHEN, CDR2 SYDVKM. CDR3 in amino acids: CASRGTSGAYEQYF. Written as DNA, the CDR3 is TGTGCCAGCAGGGGGACTAGCGGAGCCTACGAGCAGTACTTC.

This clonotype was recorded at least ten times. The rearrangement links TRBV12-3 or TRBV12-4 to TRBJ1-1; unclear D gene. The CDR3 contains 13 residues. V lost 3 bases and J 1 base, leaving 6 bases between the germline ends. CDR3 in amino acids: CASSFAGNTEAFF. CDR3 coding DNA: TGTGCCAGCAGTTTTGCAGGGAACACTGAAGCTTTCTTT.

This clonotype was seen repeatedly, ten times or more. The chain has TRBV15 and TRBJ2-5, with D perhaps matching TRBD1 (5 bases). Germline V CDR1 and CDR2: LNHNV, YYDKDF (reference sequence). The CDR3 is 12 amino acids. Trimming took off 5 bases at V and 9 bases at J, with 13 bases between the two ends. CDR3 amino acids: CATSGPGISQYF. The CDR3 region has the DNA TGTGCCACCAGCGGGCCAGGGATCTCCCAGTACTTC.

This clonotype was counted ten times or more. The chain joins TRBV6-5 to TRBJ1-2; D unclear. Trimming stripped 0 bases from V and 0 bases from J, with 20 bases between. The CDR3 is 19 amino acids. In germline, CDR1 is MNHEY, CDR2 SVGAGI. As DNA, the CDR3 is TGTGCCAGCAGTTACTCGGCGGAGCTCATTAAAACGGCTAACTATGGCTACACCTTC. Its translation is CASSYSAELIKTANYGYTF.

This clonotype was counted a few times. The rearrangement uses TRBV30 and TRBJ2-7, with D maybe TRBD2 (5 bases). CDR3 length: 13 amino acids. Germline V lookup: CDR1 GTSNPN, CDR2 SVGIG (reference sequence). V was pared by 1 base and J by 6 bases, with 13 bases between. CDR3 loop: CAWSGGLGSEQYF. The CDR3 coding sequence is TGTGCCTGGAGTGGAGGGCTGGGTTCCGAGCAGTACTTC.

DNA for the CDR3: TGCGCCAGCAATGGGGGAATAGGCTACGAGCAGTACTTC. Protein sequence: CASNGGIGYEQYF. The chain joins TRBV5-1 to TRBJ2-7; D possibly matches TRBD1 or TRBD2 (5 bases each). Germline V gives CDR1 SGHRS, CDR2 YFSETQ. Trimming took off 6 bases at V and 3 bases at J, with 13 bases between the two ends. CDR3 length: 13 residues. The full variable domain, with the rest looked up from reference TRBV5-1 and TRBJ2-7, is KAGVTQTPRYLIKTRGQQVTLSCSPISGHRSVSWYQQTPGQGLQFLFEYFSETQRNKGNFPGRFSGRQFSNSRSEMNVSTLELGDSALYLCASNGGIGYEQYFGPGTRLTVT.

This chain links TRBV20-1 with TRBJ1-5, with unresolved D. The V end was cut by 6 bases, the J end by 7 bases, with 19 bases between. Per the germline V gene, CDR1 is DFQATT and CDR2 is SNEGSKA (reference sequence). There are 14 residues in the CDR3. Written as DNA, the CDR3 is TGCAGTGCGCGAGGGTGGCGGAATCAGCAGCCCCAGCATTTT. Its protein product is CSARGWRNQQPQHF.

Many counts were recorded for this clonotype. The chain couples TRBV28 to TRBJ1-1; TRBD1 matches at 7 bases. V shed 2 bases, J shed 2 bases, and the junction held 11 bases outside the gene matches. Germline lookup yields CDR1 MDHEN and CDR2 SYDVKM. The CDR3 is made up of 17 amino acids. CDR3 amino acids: CASSLTRKGQPNTEAFF. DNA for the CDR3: TGTGCCAGCAGTTTAACACGAAAGGGACAGCCCAACACTGAAGCTTTCTTT.

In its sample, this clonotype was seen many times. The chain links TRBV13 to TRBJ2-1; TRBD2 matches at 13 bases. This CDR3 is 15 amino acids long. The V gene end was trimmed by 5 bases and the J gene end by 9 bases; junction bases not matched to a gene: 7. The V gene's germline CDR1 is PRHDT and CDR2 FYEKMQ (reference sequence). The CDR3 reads CASSTRLAGGGEQFF. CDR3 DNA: TGTGCCAGCAGCACCCGACTAGCGGGAGGTGGTGAGCAGTTCTTC.

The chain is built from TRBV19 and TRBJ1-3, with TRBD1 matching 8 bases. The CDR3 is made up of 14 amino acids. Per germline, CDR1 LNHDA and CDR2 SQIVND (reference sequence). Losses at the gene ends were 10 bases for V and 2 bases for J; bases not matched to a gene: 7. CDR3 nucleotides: TGTGCCACCATGGACAGGGCTACTGGAAACACCATATATTTT. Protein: CATMDRATGNTIYF.

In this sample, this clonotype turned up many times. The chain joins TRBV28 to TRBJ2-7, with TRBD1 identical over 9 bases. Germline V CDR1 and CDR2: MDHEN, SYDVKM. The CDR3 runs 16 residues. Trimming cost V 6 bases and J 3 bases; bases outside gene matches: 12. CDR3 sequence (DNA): TGTGCCAGCAGGGTACCACCGGGACAGGGCAACTACGAGCAGTACTTC. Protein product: CASRVPPGQGNYEQYF.

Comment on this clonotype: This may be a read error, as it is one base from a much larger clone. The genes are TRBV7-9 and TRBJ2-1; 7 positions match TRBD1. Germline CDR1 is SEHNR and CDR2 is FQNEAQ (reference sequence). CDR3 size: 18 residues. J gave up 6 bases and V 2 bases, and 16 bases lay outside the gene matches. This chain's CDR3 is CASSLNRDSPSFCNEQFF. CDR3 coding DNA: TGTGCCAGCAGCTTAAATCGGGACAGTCCGTCCTTCTGCAATGAGCAGTTCTTC.

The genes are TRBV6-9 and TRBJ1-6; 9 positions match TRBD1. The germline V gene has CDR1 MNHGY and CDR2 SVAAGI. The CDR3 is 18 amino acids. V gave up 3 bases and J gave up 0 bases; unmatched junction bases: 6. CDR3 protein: CASSYPGQGSSYNSPLHF. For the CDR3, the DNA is TGTGCCAGCAGTTACCCAGGACAGGGGAGCTCCTATAATTCACCCCTCCACTTT.

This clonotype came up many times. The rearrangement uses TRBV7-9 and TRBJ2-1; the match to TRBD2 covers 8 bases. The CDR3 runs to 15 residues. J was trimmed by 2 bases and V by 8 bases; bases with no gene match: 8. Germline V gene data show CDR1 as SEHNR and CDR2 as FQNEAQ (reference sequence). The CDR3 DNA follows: TGTGCCAGCGATGAAGCGGGAGTACCCTACAATGAGCAGTTCTTC. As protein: CASDEAGVPYNEQFF.

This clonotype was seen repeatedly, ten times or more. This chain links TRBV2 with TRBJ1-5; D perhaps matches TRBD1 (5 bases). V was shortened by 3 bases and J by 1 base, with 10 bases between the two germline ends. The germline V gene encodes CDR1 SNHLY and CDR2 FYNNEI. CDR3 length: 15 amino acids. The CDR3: CASSDGQGSNQPQHF. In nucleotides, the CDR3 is TGTGCCAGCAGTGACGGGCAGGGAAGCAATCAGCCCCAGCATTTT.

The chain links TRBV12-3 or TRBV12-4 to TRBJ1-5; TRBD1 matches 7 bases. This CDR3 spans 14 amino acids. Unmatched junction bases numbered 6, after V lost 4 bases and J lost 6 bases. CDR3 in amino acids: CASSSGQVVQPQHF. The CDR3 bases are TGTGCCAGCAGTTCCGGACAGGTCGTTCAGCCCCAGCATTTT.

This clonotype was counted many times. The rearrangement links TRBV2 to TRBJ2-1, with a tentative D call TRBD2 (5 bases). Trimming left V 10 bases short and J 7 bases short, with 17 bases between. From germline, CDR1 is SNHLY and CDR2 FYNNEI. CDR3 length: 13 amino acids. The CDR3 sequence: CATPSGARNEQFF. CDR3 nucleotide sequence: TGTGCCACCCCCAGCGGAGCCCGGAATGAGCAGTTCTTC.

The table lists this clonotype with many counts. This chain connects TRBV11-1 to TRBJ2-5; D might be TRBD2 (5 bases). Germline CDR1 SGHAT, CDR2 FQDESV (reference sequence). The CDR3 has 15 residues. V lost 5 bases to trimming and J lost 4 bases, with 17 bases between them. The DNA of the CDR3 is TGTGCCAGCAGCAGTGTTCGAGGGAGCCCAGAGACCCAGTACTTC. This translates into CASSSVRGSPETQYF. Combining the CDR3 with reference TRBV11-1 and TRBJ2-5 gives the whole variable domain EAEVAQSPRYKITEKSQAVAFWCDPISGHATLYWYRQILGQGPELLVQFQDESVVDDSQLPKDRFSAERLKGVDSTLKIQPAELGDSAMYLCASSSVRGSPETQYFGPGTRLLVL.

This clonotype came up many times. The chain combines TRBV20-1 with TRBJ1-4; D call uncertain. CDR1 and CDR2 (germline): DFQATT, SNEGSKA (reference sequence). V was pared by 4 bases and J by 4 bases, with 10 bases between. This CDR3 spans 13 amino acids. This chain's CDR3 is CSAMGFGNEKLFF. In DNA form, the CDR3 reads TGCAGTGCTATGGGTTTTGGTAATGAAAAACTGTTTTTT.

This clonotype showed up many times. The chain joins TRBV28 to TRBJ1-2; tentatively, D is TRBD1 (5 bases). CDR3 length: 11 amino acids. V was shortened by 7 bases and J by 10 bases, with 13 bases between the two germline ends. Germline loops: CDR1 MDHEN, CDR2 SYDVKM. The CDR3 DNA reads TGTGCCAGCATCTCAGAGACAGCCTACACCTTC. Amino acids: CASISETAYTF.

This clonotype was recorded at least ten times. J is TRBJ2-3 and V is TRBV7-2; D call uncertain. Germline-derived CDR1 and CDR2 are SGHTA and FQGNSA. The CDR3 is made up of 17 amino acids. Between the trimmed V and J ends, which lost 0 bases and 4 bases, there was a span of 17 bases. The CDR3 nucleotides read TGTGCCAGCAGCTTAGCGATTAGGCTAGACCAGTCAGATACGCAGTATTTT. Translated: CASSLAIRLDQSDTQYF.

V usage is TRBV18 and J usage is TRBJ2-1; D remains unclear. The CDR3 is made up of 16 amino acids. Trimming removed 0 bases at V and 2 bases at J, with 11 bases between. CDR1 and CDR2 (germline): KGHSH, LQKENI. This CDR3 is CASSPPTEFTYNEQFF. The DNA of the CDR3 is TGTGCCAGCTCACCACCCACGGAATTTACCTACAATGAGCAGTTCTTC.

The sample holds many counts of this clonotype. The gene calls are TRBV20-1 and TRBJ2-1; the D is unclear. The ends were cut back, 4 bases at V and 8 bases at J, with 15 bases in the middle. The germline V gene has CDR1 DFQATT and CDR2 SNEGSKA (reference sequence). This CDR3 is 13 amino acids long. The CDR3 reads CSATSFRMDEQFF. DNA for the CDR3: TGCAGTGCTACAAGCTTTCGTATGGATGAGCAGTTCTTC.

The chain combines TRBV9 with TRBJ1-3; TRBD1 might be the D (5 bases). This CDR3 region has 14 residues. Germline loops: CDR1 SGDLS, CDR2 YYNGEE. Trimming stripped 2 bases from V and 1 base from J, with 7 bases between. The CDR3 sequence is CASSVDSSGNTIYF. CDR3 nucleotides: TGTGCCAGCAGCGTCGACAGTTCTGGAAACACCATATATTTT.

The CDR3 loop is CASSDTQSWPVNIQYF. The DNA for the CDR3 is TGTGCCAGCAGCGACACACAATCTTGGCCGGTCAACATTCAGTACTTC. The V call is TRBV7-9, the J call TRBJ2-4; no reliable D call. The CDR3 totals 16 residues. The germline gives CDR1 SEHNR, CDR2 FQNEAQ (reference sequence). V gave up 5 bases and J gave up 7 bases, with 21 bases separating them.